Listed here are 24 T cell receptor beta chains from one sample, sequenced in a study of shared clonotypes between healthy human individuals. Assay used: immunoSEQ multiplex PCR; TCRdb lists only in-frame clones, some missing. The table shows some 1,600,000 clones, with approximately 98% occurring only once. Material: naive CD4+ T cells sorted from blood. As to subset: CD45RA+ positively selected. These receptors came from a man aged 25-45 years in good health.

V usage is TRBV28 and J usage is TRBJ2-4; D is possibly TRBD2 (6 bases). This CDR3 is 16 amino acids long. Germline V gene sequence: CDR1 MDHEN, CDR2 SYDVKM. The germline V and J ends were trimmed by 2 bases and 7 bases, with 18 bases remaining between them. The CDR3 loop reads CASSLPRGTGSNIQYF. The CDR3 DNA reads as TGTGCCAGCAGTTTACCCCGGGGGACTGGGAGTAACATTCAGTACTTC.

This rearrangement joins TRBV6-1 to TRBJ1-5, with a possible D match to TRBD1 (5 bases). The CDR3 runs 14 residues. The germline gives CDR1 MNHNS, CDR2 SASEGT. Trimming cost V 5 bases and J 3 bases, with 11 bases left between them. CDR3 nucleotide sequence: TGTGCCAGCAGTCGACAGTCTTCCAATCAGCCCCAGCATTTT. Translation gives CASSRQSSNQPQHF.

The V and J genes are TRBV28 and TRBJ2-1, with D hard to call. The CDR3 consists of 18 residues. CDR1 MDHEN and CDR2 SYDVKM come from the germline V gene. Trimming took 0 bases from V and 15 from J, leaving 30 bases between them. The CDR3 spells CASSLWEQHFTFSTLLFF. The CDR3 region has the DNA TGTGCCAGCAGTTTATGGGAACAGCACTTCACTTTTTCGACGTTGCTGTTCTTC.

This clone was recorded only once. The V call is TRBV19, the J call TRBJ2-2; TRBD1 agrees at 8 bases. Losses at the gene ends were 1 base for V and 12 bases for J; bases not matched to a gene: 4. This CDR3 has 13 residues. The germline CDR1 and CDR2 sequences are LNHDA and SQIVND (reference sequence). The CDR3 nucleotides read TGTGCCAGTAGTATAGGGAACAGGGGGAAGCTGTTTTTT. Residues: CASSIGNRGKLFF.

The V call is TRBV5-1, the J call TRBJ2-5, with 9 bases matching TRBD1. The V and J ends lost 4 bases and 5 bases, in that order; junction bases with no gene match: 6. This CDR3 contains 14 residues. CDR1 and CDR2 (germline): SGHRS, YFSETQ. CDR3 sequence reads: CASSGGQGSETQYF. CDR3 DNA sequence: TGCGCCAGCAGCGGAGGACAGGGGTCGGAGACCCAGTACTTC.

As to this clone: Other DNA sequences in this specimen translate into the identical CDR3. The rearrangement uses TRBV28 and TRBJ1-5; D is possibly TRBD1 (5 bases). The CDR3 is made up of 14 amino acids. Between the trimmed V and J ends, which lost 4 bases and 0 bases, there was a span of 7 bases. Germline loops: CDR1 MDHEN, CDR2 SYDVKM. The CDR3 coding sequence is TGTGCCAGCAGTTCGGGGGGTAGCAATCAGCCCCAGCATTTT. This sequence encodes CASSSGGSNQPQHF.

This chain joins TRBV21-1 and TRBJ1-3. TRBV21-1 corresponds to a pseudogene. This CDR3 is built from 14 residues. CDR3: CASKKSGTGNTIYF. DNA for the CDR3: TGTGCCAGCAAAAAGTCCGGAACTGGAAACACCATATATTTT.

The rearrangement links TRBV2 to TRBJ1-2; 11 bases are a match to TRBD1. The CDR3 is 14 residues long. Germline CDR1 SNHLY, CDR2 FYNNEI. The junction had 7 bases not matched to a gene; V was cut back by 7 bases and J by 6 bases. Here the CDR3 DNA reads TGTGCCAGCACTCTGGGACAGGGGGGGGATGGCTACACCTTC. It specifies CASTLGQGGDGYTF. The whole variable domain, filled in from reference TRBV2 and TRBJ1-2, reads EPEVTQTPSHQVTQMGQEVILRCVPISNHLYFYWYRQILGQKVEFLVSFYNNEISEKSEIFDDQFSVERPDGSNFTLKIRSTKLEDSAMYFCASTLGQGGDGYTFGSGTRLTVV.

The chain couples TRBV5-6 to TRBJ2-7, with TRBD2 matching over 9 bases. This CDR3 has 16 amino acids. The junction had 12 bases not matched to a gene; V was cut back by 4 bases and J by 4 bases. In germline, CDR1 is SGHDT, CDR2 YYEEEE. Here the CDR3 DNA reads TGTGCCAGCAGCAGCTCCGGCGGGAGGGCCCGATACGAGCAGTACTTC. Translated: CASSSSGGRARYEQYF.

The chain carries TRBV19 and TRBJ1-5; 9 nucleotides agree with TRBD1. This CDR3 spans 16 amino acids. The V and J ends lost 8 bases and 1 base, in that order; junction bases with no gene match: 9. Germline V gene data show CDR1 as LNHDA and CDR2 as SQIVND (reference sequence). CDR3 protein: CASGGTGSRSNQPQHF. The CDR3 region has the DNA TGTGCCAGTGGCGGGACAGGGTCGCGGAGCAATCAGCCCCAGCATTTT.

V usage is TRBV18 and J usage is TRBJ2-2; 7 bases agree with TRBD1. The CDR3 extends over 16 amino acids. Germline CDR1 is KGHSH and CDR2 is LQKENI. J gave up 4 bases and V 0 bases, and 5 bases lay outside the gene matches. CDR3 DNA: TGTGCCAGCTCACCACCAGGGGGCGCGGGCACCGGGGAGCTGTTTTTT. This sequence encodes CASSPPGGAGTGELFF.

This sequence joins TRBV2 and TRBJ1-4, with TRBD1 identical over 9 bases. The CDR3 is 14 residues long. Unmatched junction bases numbered 7, after V lost 4 bases and J lost 10 bases. CDR1 and CDR2 from the germline V gene are SNHLY and FYNNEI. The CDR3 loop is CASSVPGQGGKLFF. DNA for the CDR3: TGTGCCAGCAGTGTCCCGGGACAGGGAGGAAAACTGTTTTTT.

This rearrangement joins TRBV7-8 to TRBJ2-3, with D perhaps matching TRBD1 or TRBD2 (5 bases each). The germline CDR1 and CDR2 sequences are SGHVS and FQNEAQ. V was trimmed by 6 bases and J by 5 bases, leaving 12 bases between them. The CDR3 consists of 13 residues. The CDR3 protein is CASSPVRGDTQYF. For the CDR3, the DNA is TGTGCCAGCAGTCCCGTGAGGGGAGATACGCAGTATTTT. Combining the CDR3 with reference TRBV7-8 and TRBJ2-3 gives the whole variable domain GAGVSQSPRYKVAKRGQDVALRCDPISGHVSLFWYQQALGQGPEFLTYFQNEAQLDKSGLPSDRFFAERPEGSVSTLKIQRTQQEDSAVYLCASSPVRGDTQYFGPGTRLTVL.

This clone came up once. The V gene is TRBV28, the J gene TRBJ2-3; 11 bases map to TRBD2. J was trimmed by 5 bases and V by 4 bases; bases with no gene match: 8. The CDR3 contains 16 residues. The germline V gene has CDR1 MDHEN and CDR2 SYDVKM. This CDR3 is CASSSPTSGVRDTQYF. The CDR3 DNA follows: TGTGCCAGCAGTTCTCCGACTAGCGGGGTAAGAGATACGCAGTATTTT.

The chain joins TRBV7-6 to TRBJ2-7; 11 bases match TRBD1. Germline V gene lookup returns CDR1 SGHVS and CDR2 FNYEAQ. The V gene end was trimmed by 5 bases and the J gene end by 6 bases; junction bases not matched to a gene: 9. This CDR3 contains 15 residues. CDR3 nucleotide sequence: TGTGCCAGCAGCCTTTCCGGGACAGGGGGGGTCGAGCAGTACTTC. As protein: CASSLSGTGGVEQYF.

This CDR3 reads CASSQVRLAVGSNEKLFF. The CDR3 nucleotides are TGCGCCAGCAGCCAAGTTAGGCTCGCAGTAGGGTCTAATGAAAAACTGTTTTTT. The genes are TRBV4-1 and TRBJ1-4; D not certain. From germline, CDR1 is MGHRA and CDR2 YSYEKL. Trimming removed 1 base from V and 3 bases from J, with 18 bases in between. The CDR3 has 18 residues.

The rearrangement joins TRBV7-2 to TRBJ2-2; D not resolved. Per the germline V gene, CDR1 is SGHTA and CDR2 is FQGNSA. Trimming removed 1 base at V and 4 bases at J, with 13 bases between. The CDR3 runs to 16 residues. The CDR3 DNA is TGTGCCAGCAGCTTAGATGGTTCGGCATCCACCGGGGAGCTGTTTTTT. Encoded protein: CASSLDGSASTGELFF.

The V and J genes are TRBV5-1 and TRBJ2-6; D perhaps matches TRBD1 (5 bases). This CDR3 comprises 16 residues. The V end was cut by 2 bases, the J end by 0 bases, with 9 bases between. Per the germline V gene, CDR1 is SGHRS and CDR2 is YFSETQ. The CDR3: CASSFRQISGANVLTF. CDR3 in DNA: TGCGCCAGCAGCTTTAGACAGATCTCTGGGGCCAACGTCCTGACTTTC.

This clone was seen once. Other DNA sequences in this sample translate to the same CDR3. CDR3 loop: CASRLAGQETQYF. The CDR3 nucleotides are TGTGCCAGCAGATTAGCGGGACAAGAGACCCAGTACTTC. The V and J genes are TRBV6-5 and TRBJ2-5; 8 positions match TRBD2. CDR3 length: 13 residues. Germline CDR1 MNHEY, CDR2 SVGAGI. J was trimmed by 2 bases and V by 6 bases; bases with no gene match: 2.

The chain employs TRBV29-1 and TRBJ2-5; weak D call: TRBD1 (6 bases). Germline lookup yields CDR1 SQVTM and CDR2 ANQGSEA. V shed 7 bases and J shed 2 bases, with 14 bases lying between them. The CDR3 is made up of 13 amino acids. CDR3 bases: TGCAGCGGTACCCGGGACATACAAGAGACCCAGTACTTC. Protein sequence: CSGTRDIQETQYF.

V and J are TRBV28 and TRBJ2-1; 10 nucleotides match TRBD2. The CDR3 totals 16 residues. Unmatched junction bases numbered 7, after V lost 4 bases and J lost 4 bases. Looked up from germline, CDR1 is MDHEN and CDR2 is SYDVKM. CDR3 in DNA: TGTGCCAGCAGTTCAACTAGCGGGAAGCCATACAATGAGCAGTTCTTC. Translated, it gives CASSSTSGKPYNEQFF.

CDR3 protein: CASSLDASSYEQYF. CDR3 coding DNA: TGTGCCAGCAGCTTAGACGCCTCTTCCTACGAGCAGTACTTC. The V call is TRBV11-2, the J call TRBJ2-7; D is ambiguous. Germline CDR1 reads SGHAT; CDR2 reads FQNNGV. The CDR3 has 14 residues. V was cut by 0 bases and J by 1 base, with 7 bases left in between.

The chain employs TRBV28 and TRBJ2-3, with D unclear. This CDR3 is 14 amino acids long. The germline V and J ends were trimmed by 4 bases and 4 bases, with 12 bases remaining between them. Germline assignment: CDR1 MDHEN and CDR2 SYDVKM. This chain's CDR3 is CASSSKLISDTQYF. CDR3 sequence (DNA): TGTGCCAGCAGTTCGAAACTGATATCAGATACGCAGTATTTT.

The chain has TRBV9 and TRBJ1-3; no definite D call. Germline CDR1 reads SGDLS; CDR2 reads YYNGEE. V lost 3 bases, J lost 5 bases, and 0 bases lay in between. This CDR3 comprises 10 residues. The CDR3 reads CASSGNTIYF. In DNA form, the CDR3 reads TGTGCCAGCAGCGGAAACACCATATATTTT.